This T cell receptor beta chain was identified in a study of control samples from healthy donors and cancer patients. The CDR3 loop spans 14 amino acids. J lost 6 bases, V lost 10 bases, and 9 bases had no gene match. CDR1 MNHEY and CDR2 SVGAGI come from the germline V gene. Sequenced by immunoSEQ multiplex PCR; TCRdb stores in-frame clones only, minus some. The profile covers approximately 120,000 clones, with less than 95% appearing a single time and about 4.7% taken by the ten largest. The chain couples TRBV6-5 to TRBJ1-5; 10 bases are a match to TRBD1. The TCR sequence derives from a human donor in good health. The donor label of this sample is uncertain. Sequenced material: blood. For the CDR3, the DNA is TGTGCCACCAAGACAGGGGGCGGTAGTCAGCCCCAGCATTTT. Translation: CATKTGGGSQPQHF.